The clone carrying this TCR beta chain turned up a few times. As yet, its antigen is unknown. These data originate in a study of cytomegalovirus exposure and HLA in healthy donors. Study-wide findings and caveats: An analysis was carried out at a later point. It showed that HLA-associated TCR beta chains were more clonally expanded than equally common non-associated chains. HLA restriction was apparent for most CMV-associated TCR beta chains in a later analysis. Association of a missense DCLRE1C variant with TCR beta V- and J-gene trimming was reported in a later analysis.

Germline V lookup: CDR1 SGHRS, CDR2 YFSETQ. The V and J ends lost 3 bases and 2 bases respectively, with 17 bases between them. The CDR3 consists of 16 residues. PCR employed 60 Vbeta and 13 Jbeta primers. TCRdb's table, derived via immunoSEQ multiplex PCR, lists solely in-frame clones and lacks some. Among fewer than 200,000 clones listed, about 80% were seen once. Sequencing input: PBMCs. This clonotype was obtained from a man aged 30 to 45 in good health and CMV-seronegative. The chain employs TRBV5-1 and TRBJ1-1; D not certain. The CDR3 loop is CASSWNLLTGNTEAFF. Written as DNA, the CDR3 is TGCGCCAGCAGCTGGAACCTACTTACGGGAAACACTGAAGCTTTCTTT.